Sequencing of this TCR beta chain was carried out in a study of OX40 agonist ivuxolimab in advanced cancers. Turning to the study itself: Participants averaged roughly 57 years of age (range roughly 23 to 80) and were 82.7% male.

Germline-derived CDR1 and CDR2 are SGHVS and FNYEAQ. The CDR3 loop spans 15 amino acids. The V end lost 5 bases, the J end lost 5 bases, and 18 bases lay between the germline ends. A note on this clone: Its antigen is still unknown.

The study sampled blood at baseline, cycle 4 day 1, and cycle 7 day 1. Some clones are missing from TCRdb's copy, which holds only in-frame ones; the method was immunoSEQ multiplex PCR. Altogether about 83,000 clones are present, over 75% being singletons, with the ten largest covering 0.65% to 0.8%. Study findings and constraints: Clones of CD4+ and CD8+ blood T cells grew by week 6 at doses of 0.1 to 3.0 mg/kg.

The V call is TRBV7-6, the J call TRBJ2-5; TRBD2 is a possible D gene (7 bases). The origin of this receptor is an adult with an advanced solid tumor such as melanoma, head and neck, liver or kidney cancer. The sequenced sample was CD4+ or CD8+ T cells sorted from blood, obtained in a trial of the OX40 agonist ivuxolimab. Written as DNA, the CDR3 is TGTGCCAGCAGCCCACGCGCGGGGGCTCGGGAGACCCAGTACTTC. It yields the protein CASSPRAGARETQYF.